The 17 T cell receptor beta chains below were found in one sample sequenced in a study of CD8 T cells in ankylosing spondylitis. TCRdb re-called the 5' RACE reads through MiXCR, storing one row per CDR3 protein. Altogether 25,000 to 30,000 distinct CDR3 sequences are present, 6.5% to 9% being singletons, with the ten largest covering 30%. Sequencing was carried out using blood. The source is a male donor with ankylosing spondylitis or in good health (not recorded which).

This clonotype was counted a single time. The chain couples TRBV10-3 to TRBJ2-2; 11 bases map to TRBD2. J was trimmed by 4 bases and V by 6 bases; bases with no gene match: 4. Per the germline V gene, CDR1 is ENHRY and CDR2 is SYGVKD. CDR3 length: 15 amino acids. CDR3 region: CAIRVGLAGTGELFF. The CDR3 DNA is TGTGCCATCAGGGTCGGACTAGCGGGCACCGGGGAGCTGTTTTTT.

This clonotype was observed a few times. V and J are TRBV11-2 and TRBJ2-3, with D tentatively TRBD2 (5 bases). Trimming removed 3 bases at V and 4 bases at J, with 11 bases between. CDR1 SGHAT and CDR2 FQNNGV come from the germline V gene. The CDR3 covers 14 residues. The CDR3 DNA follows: TGTGCCAGCAGCTTGAAGTGGAGGTCAGATACGCAGTATTTT. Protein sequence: CASSLKWRSDTQYF.

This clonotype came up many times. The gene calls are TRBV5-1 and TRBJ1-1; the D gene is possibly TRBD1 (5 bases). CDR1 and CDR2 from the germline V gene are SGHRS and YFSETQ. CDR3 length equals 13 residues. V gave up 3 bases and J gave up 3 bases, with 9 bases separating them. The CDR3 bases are TGCGCCAGCAGCTCCAAGACAGACACTGAAGCTTTCTTT. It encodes CASSSKTDTEAFF.

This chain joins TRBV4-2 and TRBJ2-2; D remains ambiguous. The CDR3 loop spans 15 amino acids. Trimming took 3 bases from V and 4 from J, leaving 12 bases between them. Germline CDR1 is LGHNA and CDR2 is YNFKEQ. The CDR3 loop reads CASSQVEVGTGELFF. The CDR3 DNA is TGTGCCAGCAGCCAGGTCGAGGTTGGCACCGGGGAGCTGTTTTTT.

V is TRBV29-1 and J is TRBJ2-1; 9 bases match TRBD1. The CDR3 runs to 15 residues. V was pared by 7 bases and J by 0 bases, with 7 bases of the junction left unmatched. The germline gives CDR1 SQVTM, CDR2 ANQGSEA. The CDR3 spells CSGATGGYSYNEQFF. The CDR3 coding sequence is TGCAGCGGTGCCACAGGGGGCTACTCCTACAATGAGCAGTTCTTC.

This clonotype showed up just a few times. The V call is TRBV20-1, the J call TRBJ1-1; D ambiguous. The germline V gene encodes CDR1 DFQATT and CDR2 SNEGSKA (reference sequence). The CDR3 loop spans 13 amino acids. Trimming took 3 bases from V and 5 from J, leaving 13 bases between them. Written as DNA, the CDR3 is TGCAGTGCTAGTTTAGGGCCCGGGACTGAAGCTTTCTTT. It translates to CSASLGPGTEAFF.

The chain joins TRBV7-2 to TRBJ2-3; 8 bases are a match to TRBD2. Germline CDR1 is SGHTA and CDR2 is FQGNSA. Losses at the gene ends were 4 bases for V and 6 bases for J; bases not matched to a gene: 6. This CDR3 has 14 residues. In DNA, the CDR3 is TGTGCCAGCAGCTCGCGGGGGGAGGGGGATACGCAGTATTTT. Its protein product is CASSSRGEGDTQYF.

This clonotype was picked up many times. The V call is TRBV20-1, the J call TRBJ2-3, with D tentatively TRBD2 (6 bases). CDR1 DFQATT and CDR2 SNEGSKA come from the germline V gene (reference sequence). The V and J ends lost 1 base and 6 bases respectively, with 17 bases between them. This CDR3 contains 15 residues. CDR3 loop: CSARGASREHDTQYF. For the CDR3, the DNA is TGCAGTGCTAGAGGGGCCTCCCGGGAGCATGATACGCAGTATTTT.

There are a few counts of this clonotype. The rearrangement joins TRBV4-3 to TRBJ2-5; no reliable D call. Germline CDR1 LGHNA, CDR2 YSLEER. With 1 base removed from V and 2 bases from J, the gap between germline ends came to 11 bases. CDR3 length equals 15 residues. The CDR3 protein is CASSQVGERQETQYF. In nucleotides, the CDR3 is TGCGCCAGCAGCCAAGTCGGTGAGAGACAAGAGACCCAGTACTTC.

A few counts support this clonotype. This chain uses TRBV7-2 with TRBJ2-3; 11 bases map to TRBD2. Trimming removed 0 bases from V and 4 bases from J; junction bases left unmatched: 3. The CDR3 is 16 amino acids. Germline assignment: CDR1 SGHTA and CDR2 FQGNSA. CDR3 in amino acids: CASSLAGLADSDTQYF. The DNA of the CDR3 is TGTGCCAGCAGCTTAGCGGGACTAGCGGATTCAGATACGCAGTATTTT.

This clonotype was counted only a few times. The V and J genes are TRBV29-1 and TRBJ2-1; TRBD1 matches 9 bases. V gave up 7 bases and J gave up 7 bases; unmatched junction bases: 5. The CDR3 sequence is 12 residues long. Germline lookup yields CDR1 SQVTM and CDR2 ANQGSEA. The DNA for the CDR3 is TGCAGCGCAGACAGGGGGGGGAATGAGCAGTTCTTC. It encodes CSADRGGNEQFF.

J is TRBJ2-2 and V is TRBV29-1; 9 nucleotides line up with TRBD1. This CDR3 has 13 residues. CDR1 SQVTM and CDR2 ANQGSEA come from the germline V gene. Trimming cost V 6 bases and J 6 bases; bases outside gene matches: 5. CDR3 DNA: TGCAGCGTCCGGGACAGGGAGGCCGGGGAGCTGTTTTTT. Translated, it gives CSVRDREAGELFF.

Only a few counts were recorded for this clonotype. CDR3 residues: CASSGGWGGQPQHF. The CDR3 DNA sequence: TGTGCCAGCAGTGGTGGATGGGGGGGCCAGCCCCAGCATTTT. The chain recombines TRBV27 with TRBJ1-5; TRBD1 might be the D (6 bases). V lost 5 bases and J lost 7, with 15 bases in between. Germline lookup yields CDR1 MNHEY and CDR2 SMNVEV (reference sequence). This CDR3 has 14 amino acids.

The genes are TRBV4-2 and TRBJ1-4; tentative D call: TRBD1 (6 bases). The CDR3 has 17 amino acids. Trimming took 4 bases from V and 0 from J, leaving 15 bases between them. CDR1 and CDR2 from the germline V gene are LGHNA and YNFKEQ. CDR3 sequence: CASSPRRGASTNEKLFF. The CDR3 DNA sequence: TGTGCCAGCAGCCCACGTCGGGGGGCCTCAACTAATGAAAAACTGTTTTTT.

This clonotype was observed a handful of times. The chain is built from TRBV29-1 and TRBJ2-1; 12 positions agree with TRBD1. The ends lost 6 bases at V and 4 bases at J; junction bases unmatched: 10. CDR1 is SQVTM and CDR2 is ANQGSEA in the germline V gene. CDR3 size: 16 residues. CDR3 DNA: TGCAGCGTCGCGGGACAGGGGGCGTTCCTATACAATGAGCAGTTCTTC. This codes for CSVAGQGAFLYNEQFF.

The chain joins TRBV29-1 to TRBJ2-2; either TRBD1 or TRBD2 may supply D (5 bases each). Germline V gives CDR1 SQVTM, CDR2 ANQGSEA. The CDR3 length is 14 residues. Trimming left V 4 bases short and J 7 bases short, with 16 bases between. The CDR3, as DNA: TGCAGCGTTGTTGGGGGTGTGTATGGCGGGGAGCTGTTTTTT. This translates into CSVVGGVYGGELFF.

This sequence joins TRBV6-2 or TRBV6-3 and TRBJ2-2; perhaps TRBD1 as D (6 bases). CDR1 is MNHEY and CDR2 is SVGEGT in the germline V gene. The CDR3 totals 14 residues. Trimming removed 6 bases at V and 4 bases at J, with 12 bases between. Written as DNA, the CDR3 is TGTGCCAGCAGCGAGACAGGCCGCACCGGGGAGCTGTTTTTT. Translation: CASSETGRTGELFF.